This T cell receptor beta chain derives from a study of CD8+ T cells in alopecia areata. After isolation, RNA underwent reverse transcription to generate cDNA as the sequencing template. Sequenced by immunoSEQ multiplex PCR; TCRdb stores in-frame clones only, minus some. The sample includes about 200,000 clones, more than 30% of them seen just once. This sample's treatment: oral pan-JAK inhibitor, 5-10 mg twice daily. Germline CDR1 is SNHLY and CDR2 is FYNNEI. The CDR3 runs 15 residues. Trimming left V 1 base short and J 3 bases short, with 10 bases between. The chain employs TRBV2 and TRBJ1-5; a weak D match, TRBD1 (5 bases). The sample consisted of CD4+ T cells sorted from blood, taken between weeks 30 and 35, from a patient treated with tofacitinib. This clonotype was obtained from a human donor with alopecia areata. The CDR3 sequence is CASSEGEQANQPQHF. The DNA of the CDR3 is TGTGCCAGCAGTGAAGGGGAACAGGCCAATCAGCCCCAGCATTTT.